The text below deals with one T cell receptor beta chain. The antigen remains unidentified. Germline-derived CDR1 and CDR2 are SGHNT and YENEEA. The V and J ends lost 1 base and 5 bases, in that order; junction bases with no gene match: 7. CDR3 length: 16 residues. TCRdb re-analysed the 5' RACE reads in MiXCR, keeping a single row per CDR3 protein. The table lists around 430,000 distinct CDR3 sequences, roughly 15% of them singletons. This sample was included in a study of T-cell memory formation after mild COVID-19. General study results and limits: Later expanders leaned CD4+, whereas day 15 to 85 contracting clones were balanced CD4/CD8.

The receptor comes from a man aged 18 to 29 who had mild COVID-19 (a few samples of this study predate the infection). Cell type and time point are not known. V and J are TRBV11-3 and TRBJ2-1; 8 bases are shared with TRBD1. The sequenced sample consisted of PBMCs or a T cell subset sorted from them (not recorded which). CDR3 protein: CASSLGGDRSHNEQFF. The CDR3 region has the DNA TGTGCCAGCAGCTTAGGGGGGGACAGGAGCCACAATGAGCAGTTCTTC. Looking up the rest from reference TRBV11-3 and TRBJ2-1 gives the full variable domain: EAGVVQSPRYKIIEKKQPVAFWCNPISGHNTLYWYLQNLGQGPELLIRYENEEAVDDSQLPKDRFSAERLKGVDSTLKIQPAELGDSAVYLCASSLGGDRSHNEQFFGPGTRLTVL.